Following are 16 T cell receptor beta chains from one sample sequenced in a study of T cells in Graves' hyperthyroidism and ophthalmopathy. Amplification targeted TCR beta CDR3 regions from RNA transcripts. The TCR CDR3 first-round RT-PCR relied on the HTBI primer set. MiXCR, applied by TCRdb to the multiplex PCR reads, yields one record per CDR3 protein. The sample consists of about 610,000 distinct CDR3 sequences, roughly 14% of them appearing once. Sequencing used blood. The origin of the receptors is a middle-aged woman with Graves' ophthalmopathy.

The chain couples TRBV3-1 to TRBJ2-7; D is undetermined. Deletions cut 5 bases from V and 0 bases from J, with 14 bases between. CDR1 is LGHDT, CDR2 YNNKEL, per germline (reference sequence). The CDR3 totals 15 residues. The CDR3 DNA sequence: TGTGCCAGCAGCAAAGGGCCTCTAGGCTCCTACGAGCAGTACTTC. As protein: CASSKGPLGSYEQYF.

This sequence joins TRBV30 and TRBJ2-7; the D gene is possibly TRBD1 (6 bases). The germline V gene has CDR1 GTSNPN and CDR2 SVGIG (reference sequence). The V gene lost 3 bases and the J gene lost 4 bases, with 13 bases spanning the gap. This CDR3 has 13 residues. The CDR3 loop reads CAWRTGNQYEQYF. In nucleotides, the CDR3 is TGTGCCTGGAGAACAGGGAATCAATACGAGCAGTACTTC. The whole variable domain, filled in from reference TRBV30 and TRBJ2-7, reads SQTIHQWPATLVQPVGSPLSLECTVEGTSNPNLYWYRQAAGRGLQLLFYSVGIGQISSEVPQNLSASRPQDRQFILSSKKLLLSDSGFYLCAWRTGNQYEQYFGPGTRLTVT.

About this clonotype: A clone one base away is much larger, so this may be a read error. The V gene is TRBV5-4, the J gene TRBJ2-3, with D possibly being TRBD1 (6 bases). This CDR3 spans 16 amino acids. Per germline, CDR1 SGHNT and CDR2 YYREEE (reference sequence). CDR3 sequence reads: CASTLWGTGRTDTQYF. The CDR3 DNA follows: TGTGCCAGCACCTTGTGGGGCACAGGGCGCACAGATACGCAGTATTTT.

This clonotype occurred many times. This chain uses TRBV12-3 or TRBV12-4 with TRBJ2-5; no reliable D call. Trimming removed 2 bases at V and 3 bases at J, with 4 bases between. This CDR3 spans 12 amino acids. CDR3 loop: CASSLLKETQYF. The CDR3 DNA sequence: TGTGCCAGCAGTTTACTTAAAGAGACCCAGTACTTC.

This clonotype was seen repeatedly, ten times or more. The chain employs TRBV5-1 and TRBJ2-4; 10 bases agree with TRBD2. CDR3 size: 17 residues. The ends lost 4 bases at V and 7 bases at J; junction bases unmatched: 14. Germline CDR1 reads SGHRS; CDR2 reads YFSETQ. For the CDR3, the DNA is TGCGCCAGCAGCCTGGTACCTGCTAGCGGGAGTACGAACATTCAGTACTTC. Translation gives CASSLVPASGSTNIQYF. Full variable domain (remainder filled in from reference TRBV5-1 and TRBJ2-4): KAGVTQTPRYLIKTRGQQVTLSCSPISGHRSVSWYQQTPGQGLQFLFEYFSETQRNKGNFPGRFSGRQFSNSRSEMNVSTLELGDSALYLCASSLVPASGSTNIQYFGAGTRLSVL.

This clonotype was seen a single time. The chain uses TRBV18 and TRBJ2-7; D is perhaps TRBD2 (6 bases). The CDR3 consists of 15 residues. V was shortened by 2 bases and J by 4 bases, with 15 bases between the two germline ends. Looked up from germline, CDR1 is KGHSH and CDR2 is LQKENI. The CDR3 region has the DNA TGTGCCAGCTCACCATTCTCGGCTAGCGTGTACGAGCAGTACTTC. As protein: CASSPFSASVYEQYF.

This clonotype was recorded at least ten times. The V gene is TRBV20-1, the J gene TRBJ2-7; TRBD2 matches 8 bases. The CDR3 is 14 amino acids. V lost 1 base to trimming and J lost 1 base; unmatched junction nucleotides: 3. Germline-derived CDR1 and CDR2 are DFQATT and SNEGSKA (reference sequence). CDR3 sequence: CSARGTSLSYEQYF. The CDR3 DNA reads TGCAGTGCTAGAGGGACTAGCCTTTCCTACGAGCAGTACTTC.

This clonotype was seen many times. The chain is built from TRBV2 and TRBJ1-1; perhaps TRBD1 as D (5 bases). The germline V gene encodes CDR1 SNHLY and CDR2 FYNNEI. V lost 1 base and J lost 5, with 14 bases in between. The CDR3 is made up of 15 amino acids. DNA of the CDR3: TGTGCCAGCAGTGAAGTGGGAACAGGTTTTACTGAAGCTTTCTTT. Translated, it gives CASSEVGTGFTEAFF. The whole variable domain, remainder taken from reference TRBV2 and TRBJ1-1, is EPEVTQTPSHQVTQMGQEVILRCVPISNHLYFYWYRQILGQKVEFLVSFYNNEISEKSEIFDDQFSVERPDGSNFTLKIRSTKLEDSAMYFCASSEVGTGFTEAFFGQGTRLTVV.

In its sample, this clonotype was seen many times. V gene TRBV12-3 or TRBV12-4 combines with J gene TRBJ1-1; D may be TRBD1 (5 bases). V gave up 4 bases and J gave up 1 base, with 16 bases separating them. The CDR3 has 16 residues. The CDR3 sequence: CASSSDSGRGNTEAFF. The CDR3 DNA reads as TGTGCCAGCAGTTCTGACAGCGGTAGGGGGAACACTGAAGCTTTCTTT.

This clonotype has a handful of counts. The J gene is TRBJ2-2, the V gene TRBV19; D remains ambiguous. CDR1 is LNHDA, CDR2 SQIVND, per germline (reference sequence). With 9 bases removed from V and 0 bases from J, the gap between germline ends came to 2 bases. There are 11 residues in the CDR3. The CDR3 protein is CARTNTGELFF. The CDR3 DNA reads as TGTGCCAGGACGAACACCGGGGAGCTGTTTTTT.

The chain links TRBV28 to TRBJ1-3; D call uncertain. Germline V CDR1 and CDR2: MDHEN, SYDVKM. This CDR3 region has 11 residues. Trimming left V 4 bases short and J 15 bases short, with 13 bases between. CDR3 residues: CASSSTASAYF. The CDR3 region has the DNA TGTGCCAGCAGTTCGACGGCCTCCGCATATTTT.

In this sample, this clonotype turned up many times. This chain uses TRBV28 with TRBJ1-2; D gene ambiguous. V lost 0 bases, J lost 4 bases, and 6 bases lay in between. Germline V gene data show CDR1 as MDHEN and CDR2 as SYDVKM. The CDR3 spans 13 residues. CDR3 bases: TGTGCCAGCAGTTTATGGCTAGCCTATGGCTACACCTTC. It yields the protein CASSLWLAYGYTF.

This clonotype has at least ten counts. The rearrangement joins TRBV5-1 to TRBJ1-3, with D unclear. Trimming pared 0 bases from V and 3 bases from J, leaving 7 bases between. The V gene's germline CDR1 is SGHRS and CDR2 YFSETQ. This CDR3 comprises 14 residues. The CDR3 DNA follows: TGCGCCAGCAGCTTGGCCTCCTATGGAAACACCATATATTTT. This encodes CASSLASYGNTIYF.

In its sample, this clonotype was seen many times. This chain connects TRBV10-3 to TRBJ2-7; 9 bases fit TRBD2. Germline loops: CDR1 ENHRY, CDR2 SYGVKD. Trimming at V came to 5 bases and at J to 2 bases, leaving 4 bases not matched to a gene. The CDR3 consists of 14 residues. The CDR3 DNA reads TGTGCCATCAGTCGGACTAGCGTGGCCTACGAGCAGTACTTC. It codes for CAISRTSVAYEQYF.

This clonotype was seen ten or more times. The J gene is TRBJ2-7, the V gene TRBV6-2 or TRBV6-3; no firm D call. This CDR3 spans 13 amino acids. V lost 6 bases, J lost 2 bases, and 11 bases lay in between. Per the germline V gene, CDR1 is MNHEY and CDR2 is SVGEGT. The CDR3 nucleotides read TGTGCCAGCAGGAGTCCAGGAACCTACGAGCAGTACTTC. Encoded protein: CASRSPGTYEQYF.

This clonotype was seen at least ten times. An end of the junction differs from the germline gene, which may be a read error. This chain joins TRBV6-5 and TRBJ1-1; D is ambiguous. The CDR3 runs 13 residues. Looked up from germline, CDR1 is MNHEY and CDR2 is SVGAGI. DNA of the CDR3: TGTGCCAGCGGTTACATTGAGGACGCTGAAGCTTTCTTC. Protein product: CASGYIEDAEAFF.